Shown below are 24 T cell receptor beta chains from a single sample sequenced in a study of blood T cells in healthy people across ages. Together with a sample-barcoded 5' primer, a J-beta primer mix was included in a second PCR lasting roughly 6 to 12 cycles. TCRdb passed the 5' RACE reads through MiXCR, listing each CDR3 protein once. The sample comprises about 1.6 million distinct CDR3 sequences, almost 35% of which are singletons, and approximately 11% rests with the top ten. The sequenced sample consisted of blood. The receptors shown here come from a woman between 25 and 40 years old in good health.

About this clonotype itself: A much larger clone lies a single base off, so this may be a read error. The rearrangement joins TRBV5-1 to TRBJ1-2; TRBD1 is a possible D gene (5 bases). The CDR3 has 14 residues. V lost 3 bases, J lost 2 bases, and 11 bases lay in between. Germline CDR1 SGHRS, CDR2 YFSETQ. CDR3 loop: CASSWDPGNYGYTF. As DNA, the CDR3 is TGCGCCAGCAGCTGGGATCCAGGGAACTATGGCTACACCTTC.

The gene calls are TRBV5-1 and TRBJ2-7; 7 bases fit TRBD1. Per the germline V gene, CDR1 is SGHRS and CDR2 is YFSETQ. This CDR3 is built from 15 residues. J lost 0 bases, V lost 0 bases, and 3 bases had no gene match. The CDR3 reads CASSLDPGGSYEQYF. In DNA, the CDR3 is TGCGCCAGCAGCTTGGACCCAGGGGGCTCCTACGAGCAGTACTTC.

This clonotype showed up just a few times. The V call is TRBV9, the J call TRBJ2-1; D not certain. The CDR3 contains 17 residues. V was trimmed by 4 bases and J by 0 bases, leaving 17 bases between them. The germline gives CDR1 SGDLS, CDR2 YYNGEE. The CDR3 reads CASSPILLRSSYNEQFF. Written as DNA, the CDR3 is TGTGCCAGCAGCCCCATTCTTCTACGGAGCTCCTACAATGAGCAGTTCTTC.

The table lists this clonotype with a few counts. The chain carries TRBV5-1 and TRBJ2-1; D is possibly TRBD2 (7 bases). The CDR3 is 16 amino acids. The V end was cut by 2 bases, the J end by 3 bases, with 15 bases between. CDR1 is SGHRS and CDR2 is YFSETQ in the germline V gene. In DNA form, the CDR3 reads TGCGCCAGCAGCTTAGGGGGGGGACACAACTACAATGAGCAGTTCTTC. This translates into CASSLGGGHNYNEQFF.

The chain combines TRBV7-2 with TRBJ2-7; 11 bases are a match to TRBD2. This CDR3 is built from 16 residues. Germline lookup yields CDR1 SGHTA and CDR2 FQGNSA. Trimming at V came to 5 bases and at J to 2 bases, leaving 8 bases not matched to a gene. CDR3 in DNA: TGTGCCAGCAGCCCTATTAGCGGGGGGGCCCCCTACGAGCAGTACTTC. Translating it yields CASSPISGGAPYEQYF.

This rearrangement joins TRBV24-1 to TRBJ2-4; perhaps TRBD1 as D (6 bases). The J call may be incorrect, as the DNA end agrees better with TRBJ2-7. Germline V CDR1 and CDR2: KGHDR, SFDVKD. The CDR3 sequence is 13 residues long. CDR3 nucleotides: TGTGCCACCAGTGATGGTAGGGGGAGCGAGCAGTACTTC. Amino acids: CATSDGRGSEQYF.

This clonotype was counted once. The chain recombines TRBV7-2 with TRBJ2-7; no reliable D call. CDR3 size: 15 residues. The germline V and J ends were trimmed by 4 bases and 2 bases, with 15 bases remaining between them. Germline loops: CDR1 SGHTA, CDR2 FQGNSA. The CDR3, as DNA: TGTGCCAGCAGCTCAAGTTTTTTCCCCCCCTACGAGCAGTACTTC. Its protein product is CASSSSFFPPYEQYF.

This clonotype was found many times. CDR3 sequence reads: CASSDTTGTGSYEQYF. The DNA for the CDR3 is TGTGCCAGCAGTGACACTACGGGGACAGGGAGCTACGAGCAGTACTTC. The chain links TRBV25-1 to TRBJ2-7; 9 bases are shared with TRBD1. Unmatched junction bases numbered 9, after V lost 3 bases and J lost 3 bases. The CDR3 is 16 amino acids. Germline V gene sequence: CDR1 MGHDK, CDR2 SYGVNS.

This clonotype was observed many times. CDR3 coding DNA: TGCAGCGGCGGGGGGGCCTATGGCTACACCTTC. This encodes CSGGGAYGYTF. V and J are TRBV29-1 and TRBJ1-2; D is possibly TRBD1 (6 bases). Germline V lookup: CDR1 SQVTM, CDR2 ANQGSEA. V was shortened by 7 bases and J by 4 bases, with 10 bases between the two germline ends. CDR3 length: 11 residues.

The chain links TRBV6-1 to TRBJ2-3; weak D call: TRBD2 (6 bases). The CDR3 runs 13 residues. Germline lookup yields CDR1 MNHNS and CDR2 SASEGT. The V gene lost 6 bases and the J gene lost 5 bases, with 12 bases spanning the gap. As DNA, the CDR3 is TGTGCCAGCAGCGGGAGAGGGGAAGATACGCAGTATTTT. It is translated as CASSGRGEDTQYF.

V gene TRBV5-6 combines with J gene TRBJ1-1, with 7 bases lining up with TRBD1. V trimming: 2 bases; J trimming: 5 bases; junction bases outside the gene matches: 12. CDR1 SGHDT and CDR2 YYEEEE come from the germline V gene. The CDR3 is made up of 16 amino acids. CDR3 DNA: TGTGCCAGCAGCTTTTGGGTTAGGGGGCGTCGGACTGAAGCTTTCTTT. Its translation is CASSFWVRGRRTEAFF.

V is TRBV12-3 or TRBV12-4 and J is TRBJ2-6; D is possibly TRBD2 (6 bases). This CDR3 has 18 residues. Between the trimmed V and J ends, which lost 5 bases and 0 bases, there was a span of 17 bases. The CDR3 protein is CASSLRIRTISGANVLTF. The CDR3 DNA sequence: TGTGCCAGCAGTCTAAGGATCAGGACTATCTCTGGGGCCAACGTCCTGACTTTC.

This clonotype appeared many times. V is TRBV29-1 and J is TRBJ2-7; D might be TRBD1 or TRBD2, each matching 5 bases. From germline, CDR1 is SQVTM and CDR2 ANQGSEA. This CDR3 spans 14 amino acids. Trimming cost V 2 bases and J 4 bases, with 15 bases left between them. CDR3 loop: CSVETGTEIYEQYF. As DNA, the CDR3 is TGCAGCGTTGAAACCGGGACCGAGATATACGAGCAGTACTTC.

The chain is built from TRBV6-6 and TRBJ1-5, with no clear D. This CDR3 comprises 14 residues. V lost 6 bases and J 4 bases, leaving 13 bases between the germline ends. Germline V gene lookup returns CDR1 MNHNY and CDR2 SVGAGI (reference sequence). In DNA form, the CDR3 reads TGTGCCAGCAGCAGCCATGGGGAAAATCAGCCCCAGCATTTT. As protein: CASSSHGENQPQHF.

This clonotype was seen a few times. The CDR3 is CASSQEANSGAYEQYF. For the CDR3, the DNA is TGTGCCAGCAGCCAAGAGGCCAATAGCGGAGCCTACGAGCAGTACTTC. The chain joins TRBV4-2 to TRBJ2-7; D is possibly TRBD2 (6 bases). V was pared by 0 bases and J by 2 bases, with 14 bases between. This CDR3 is built from 16 residues. The germline V gene encodes CDR1 LGHNA and CDR2 YNFKEQ.

This chain connects TRBV5-6 to TRBJ1-1, with 7 bases aligning to TRBD1. Looked up from germline, CDR1 is SGHDT and CDR2 is YYEEEE. With V trimmed by 4 bases and J by 1 base, 10 bases remained unmatched. This CDR3 region has 16 residues. This chain's CDR3 is CASSRRDRYPNTEAFF. The DNA of the CDR3 is TGTGCCAGCAGCCGCCGGGACAGATACCCGAACACTGAAGCTTTCTTT.

The rearrangement links TRBV7-2 to TRBJ1-2, with D perhaps matching TRBD1 (6 bases). From germline, CDR1 is SGHTA and CDR2 FQGNSA. The CDR3 spans 18 residues. V dropped 4 bases and J dropped 0 bases, with 21 bases sitting between them. CDR3 protein: CASSSPTGPKTSNYGYTF. CDR3 nucleotides: TGTGCCAGCAGCTCCCCGACAGGACCCAAAACCTCTAACTATGGCTACACCTTC.

The sample holds a few counts of this clonotype. The rearrangement joins TRBV2 to TRBJ1-1; D might be TRBD1 (6 bases). Germline V gene lookup returns CDR1 SNHLY and CDR2 FYNNEI. This CDR3 spans 13 amino acids. Trimming removed 5 bases from V and 3 bases from J, with 10 bases in between. CDR3 residues: CASSYKGDTEAFF. The CDR3 region has the DNA TGTGCCAGCAGTTACAAGGGGGACACTGAAGCTTTCTTT.

This chain connects TRBV7-2 to TRBJ2-1; D unclear. This CDR3 comprises 16 residues. The germline V gene encodes CDR1 SGHTA and CDR2 FQGNSA. The ends were cut back, 5 bases at V and 5 bases at J, with 19 bases in the middle. As DNA, the CDR3 is TGTGCCAGCAGCGGCCTTTTTCCCACTTCCGACAATGAGCAGTTCTTC. It yields the protein CASSGLFPTSDNEQFF.

This clonotype was counted only a few times. The chain joins TRBV7-3 to TRBJ2-3; 8 bases align to TRBD2. In germline, CDR1 is SGHTA, CDR2 FQGTGA. The CDR3 loop spans 16 amino acids. The junction had 11 bases not matched to a gene; V was cut back by 5 bases and J by 4 bases. The CDR3 spells CASSTEPGGGADTQYF. CDR3 nucleotide sequence: TGTGCCAGCAGCACCGAACCGGGGGGGGGCGCAGATACGCAGTATTTT.

The V call is TRBV11-2, the J call TRBJ2-2; 7 bases agree with TRBD2. Germline V gene lookup returns CDR1 SGHAT and CDR2 FQNNGV. The CDR3 has 15 residues. V was pared by 4 bases and J by 3 bases, with 5 bases of the junction left unmatched. DNA for the CDR3: TGTGCCAGCAGCTACGGACTAGGGGACACCGGGGAGCTGTTTTTT. Its protein product is CASSYGLGDTGELFF.

The chain combines TRBV7-8 with TRBJ1-1; 8 bases fit TRBD1. The CDR3 covers 22 residues. V shed 1 base, J shed 3 bases, and the junction held 25 bases outside the gene matches. The germline V gene encodes CDR1 SGHVS and CDR2 FQNEAQ. In DNA, the CDR3 is TGTGCCAGCAGCTTAGTTCTTAGTGGTTTGGGGACTAAACAGGGGGGAGACACTGAAGCTTTCTTT. Translation gives CASSLVLSGLGTKQGGDTEAFF.

This clonotype was counted many times. The V and J genes are TRBV20-1 and TRBJ2-7, with D perhaps matching TRBD2 (5 bases). CDR1 is DFQATT, CDR2 SNEGSKA, per germline (reference sequence). The ends were cut back, 3 bases at V and 3 bases at J, with 15 bases in the middle. The CDR3 has 14 amino acids. CDR3: CSARRGTGSYEQYF. In DNA form, the CDR3 reads TGCAGTGCTAGGAGAGGAACGGGGAGCTACGAGCAGTACTTC.

The chain has TRBV27 and TRBJ2-7, with D perhaps TRBD1 (5 bases). The CDR3 is 12 residues long. The V gene lost 6 bases and the J gene lost 2 bases, with 8 bases spanning the gap. The V gene's germline CDR1 is MNHEY and CDR2 SMNVEV (reference sequence). The CDR3 coding sequence is TGTGCCAGCAGGGGGCCCGCCTACGAGCAGTACTTC. Translated, it gives CASRGPAYEQYF.